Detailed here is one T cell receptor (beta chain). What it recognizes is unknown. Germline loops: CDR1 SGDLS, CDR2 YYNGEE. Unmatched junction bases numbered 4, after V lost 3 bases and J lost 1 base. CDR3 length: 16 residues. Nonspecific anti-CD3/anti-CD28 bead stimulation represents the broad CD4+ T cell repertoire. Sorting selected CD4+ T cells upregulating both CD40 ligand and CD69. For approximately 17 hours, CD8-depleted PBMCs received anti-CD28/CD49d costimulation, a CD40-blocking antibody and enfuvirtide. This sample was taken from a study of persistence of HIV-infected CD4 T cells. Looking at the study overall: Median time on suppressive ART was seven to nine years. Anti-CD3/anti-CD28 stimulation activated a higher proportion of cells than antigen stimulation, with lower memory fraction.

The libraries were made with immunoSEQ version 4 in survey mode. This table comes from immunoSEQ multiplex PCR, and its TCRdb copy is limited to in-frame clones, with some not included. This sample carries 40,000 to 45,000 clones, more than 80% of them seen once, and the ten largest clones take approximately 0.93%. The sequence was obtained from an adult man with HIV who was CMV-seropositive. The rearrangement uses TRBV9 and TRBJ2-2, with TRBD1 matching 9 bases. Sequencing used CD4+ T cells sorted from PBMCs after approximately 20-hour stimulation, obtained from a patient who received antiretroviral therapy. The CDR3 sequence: CASSALGQGNTGELFF. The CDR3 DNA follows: TGTGCCAGCAGCGCCTTGGGACAGGGGAACACCGGGGAGCTGTTTTTT.